This T cell receptor (beta chain) was sequenced during a study of control samples from healthy donors and cancer patients (TCRdb year 2020). The library came from the immunoSEQ multiplex PCR assay. Sourced from immuneACCESS, this table was stored by TCRdb with only in-frame sequences that have V and J called. A share of the clones is absent; for the studies checked, an unresolved V gene accounts for under half, and the remainder has no known explanation. The sample table lists 110,000 or so clones, approximately 83% of them with a count of one. The ten largest clones capture approximately 13% of the sample. A word on this clone: The specificity of this receptor is unknown. No qualities accompany the bases; no much larger clone lies one base away.

The receptor was isolated from a woman between 50 and 59 years old in good health. What was sequenced was blood.

The CDR3 corresponds to CASSSTGRYEQYF. The nucleotide sequence is TGCGCCAGCAGTTCGACAGGGAGATACGAGCAGTACTTC. The chain employs TRBV5-1 and TRBJ2-7, and 7 junctional nucleotides match TRBD1. The cysteine opens and the phenylalanine closes a CDR3 of 13 amino acids. The DNA shown is the 39-base CDR3, in frame from base 1. Per the germline V gene, SGHRS is the CDR1 and YFSETQ is the CDR2. V and J are trimmed by 5 bases and 4 bases, and the gene matches miss 6 bases of the junction.